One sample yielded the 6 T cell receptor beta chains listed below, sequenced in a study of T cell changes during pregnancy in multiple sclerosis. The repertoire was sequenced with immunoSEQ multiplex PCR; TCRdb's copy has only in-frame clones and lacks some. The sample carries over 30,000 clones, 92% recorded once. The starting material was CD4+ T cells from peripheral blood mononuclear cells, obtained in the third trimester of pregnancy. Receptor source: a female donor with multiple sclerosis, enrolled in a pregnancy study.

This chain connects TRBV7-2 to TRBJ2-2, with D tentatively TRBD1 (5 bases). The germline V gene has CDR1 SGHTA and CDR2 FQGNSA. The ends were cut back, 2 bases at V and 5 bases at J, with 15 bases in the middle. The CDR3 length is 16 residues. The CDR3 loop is CASSLSGAVGTGELFF. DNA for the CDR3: TGTGCCAGCAGCTTAAGTGGGGCAGTCGGTACCGGGGAGCTGTTTTTT.

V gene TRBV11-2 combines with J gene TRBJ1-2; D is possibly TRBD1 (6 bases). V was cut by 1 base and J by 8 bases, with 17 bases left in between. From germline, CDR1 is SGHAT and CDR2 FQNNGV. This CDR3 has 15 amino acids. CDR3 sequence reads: CASSLVRSGGAGYTF. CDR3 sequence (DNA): TGTGCCAGCAGCTTAGTACGAAGTGGGGGCGCAGGCTACACCTTC.

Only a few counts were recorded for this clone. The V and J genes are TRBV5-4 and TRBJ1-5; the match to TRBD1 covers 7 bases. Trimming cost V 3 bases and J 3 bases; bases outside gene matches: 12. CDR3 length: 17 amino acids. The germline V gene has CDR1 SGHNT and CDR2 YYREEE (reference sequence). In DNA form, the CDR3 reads TGTGCCAGCAGCTCAGGGGGGCAGGGCAATGTCAATCAGCCCCAGCATTTT. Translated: CASSSGGQGNVNQPQHF. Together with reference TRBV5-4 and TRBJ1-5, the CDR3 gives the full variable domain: ETGVTQSPTHLIKTRGQQVTLRCSSQSGHNTVSWYQQALGQGPQFIFQYYREEENGRGNFPPRFSGLQFPNYSSELNVNALELDDSALYLCASSSGGQGNVNQPQHFGDGTRLSIL.

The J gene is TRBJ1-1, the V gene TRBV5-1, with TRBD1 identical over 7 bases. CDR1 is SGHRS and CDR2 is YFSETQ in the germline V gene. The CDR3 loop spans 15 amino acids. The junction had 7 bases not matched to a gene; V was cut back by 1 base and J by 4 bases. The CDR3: CASSLLAGGGTEAFF. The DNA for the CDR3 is TGCGCCAGCAGCTTGTTGGCAGGGGGAGGCACTGAAGCTTTCTTT.

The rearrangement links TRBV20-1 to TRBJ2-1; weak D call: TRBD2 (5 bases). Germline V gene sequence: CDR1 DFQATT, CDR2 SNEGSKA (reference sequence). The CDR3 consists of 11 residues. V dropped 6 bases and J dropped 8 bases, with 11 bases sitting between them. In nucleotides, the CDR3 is TGCAGTGCAGGACTGGTCCATGAGCAGTTCTTC. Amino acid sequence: CSAGLVHEQFF.

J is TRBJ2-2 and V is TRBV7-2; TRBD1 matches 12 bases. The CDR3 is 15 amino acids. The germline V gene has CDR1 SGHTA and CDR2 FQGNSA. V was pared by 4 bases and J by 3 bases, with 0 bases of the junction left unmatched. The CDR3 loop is CASSWDRGHTGELFF. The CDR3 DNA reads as TGTGCCAGCAGCTGGGACAGGGGGCACACCGGGGAGCTGTTTTTT.